This T cell receptor beta chain is from a study of blood T cell repertoires in COVID-19. Losses at the gene ends were 0 bases for V and 3 bases for J; bases not matched to a gene: 1. From germline, CDR1 is MNHNY and CDR2 SVGAGI (reference sequence). CDR3 length: 15 residues. Produced via immunoSEQ multiplex PCR; TCRdb's table is partial and in-frame only. The profile shows some 200,000 clones, around 83% of them singletons. The clonotype originates from a man between 45 and 60 years old with active or convalescent COVID-19. Specimen: peripheral blood. V usage is TRBV6-6 and J usage is TRBJ1-2; TRBD1 matches at 10 bases. DNA of the CDR3: TGTGCCAGCAGTTACTCGGGGACAGGGGACTATGGCTACACCTTC. This encodes CASSYSGTGDYGYTF.